This T cell receptor (beta chain) was sequenced in a study of T cell responses to AZD1222 COVID-19 vaccine. Method: immunoSEQ multiplex PCR; TCRdb's copy keeps in-frame clones and lacks some. The sample lists 90,000 to 120,000 clones, roughly 87% occurring once. On this clone itself: Its target is not known.

Study results and caveats: Vaccination with two AZD1222 doses was followed by a rise in Spike-specific TCR breadth and depth. Clonal diversity may have been underestimated, and the donors were mostly white British, with more females than males. Researchers report vaccine-associated CD4 TCRs spanning spike, with dominance at 160-218 and 743-854.

Some second doses came at about 4 weeks and others at about 12 weeks; these were pooled. This receptor was identified in an adult who received the AZD1222 COVID-19 vaccine. The starting material was peripheral blood, obtained 28 days after the second AZD1222 dose.

CDR3 residues: CASRLPGVSDQPQHF. The CDR3 DNA sequence: TGTGCCAGCAGGCTACCAGGGGTAAGTGATCAGCCCCAGCATTTT. The rearrangement uses TRBV28 and TRBJ1-5; TRBD1 might be the D (6 bases). The CDR3 is 15 residues long. Germline CDR1 reads MDHEN; CDR2 reads SYDVKM. V was shortened by 6 bases and J by 5 bases, with 17 bases between the two germline ends.